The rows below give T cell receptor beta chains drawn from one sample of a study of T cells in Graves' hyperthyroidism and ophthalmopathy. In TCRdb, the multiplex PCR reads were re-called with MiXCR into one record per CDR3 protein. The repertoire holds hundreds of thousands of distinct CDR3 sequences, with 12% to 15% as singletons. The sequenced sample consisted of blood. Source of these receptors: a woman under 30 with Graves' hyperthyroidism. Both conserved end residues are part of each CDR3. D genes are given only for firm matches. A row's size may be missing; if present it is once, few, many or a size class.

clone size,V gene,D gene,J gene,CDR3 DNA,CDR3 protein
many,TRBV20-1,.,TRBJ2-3,TGCAGTGCTAGAGTGGCAGGGAGAACAGATACGCAGTATTTT,CSARVAGRTDTQYF
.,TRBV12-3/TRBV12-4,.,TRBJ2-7,TGTGCCAGCAGTTTTGTCGGGTTCTACGAGCAGTACTTC,CASSFVGFYEQYF
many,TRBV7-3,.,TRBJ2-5,TGTGCCAGCAGCTTAGGGAGCCAAGAGACCCAGTACTTC,CASSLGSQETQYF
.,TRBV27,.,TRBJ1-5,TGTGCCTCTCGGGGAATGACACACAATCAGCCCCAGCATTTT,CASRGMTHNQPQHF
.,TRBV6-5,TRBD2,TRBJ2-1,TGTGCCAGCAGTTACGCGACTAGCGGGGAGCAGTTCTTC,CASSYATSGEQFF
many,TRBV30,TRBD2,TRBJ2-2,TGTGCCTGGGACGGACTAGCCACCGGGGAGCTGTTTTTT,CAWDGLATGELFF
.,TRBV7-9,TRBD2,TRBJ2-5,TGTGCCAGCAGTTCTACTAGCGTGGAGACCCAGTACTTC,CASSSTSVETQYF
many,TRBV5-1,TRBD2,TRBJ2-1,TGCGCCAGCAGCTTGCCGGGGGGGAACAATGAGCAGTTCTTC,CASSLPGGNNEQFF
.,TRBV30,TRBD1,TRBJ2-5,TGTGCCTGGAGGAACATCGGGACAGGGCTAGAGACCCAGTACTTC,CAWRNIGTGLETQYF
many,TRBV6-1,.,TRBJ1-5,TGTGCCAGCAGGGAGAGTGCGGATAGCAATCAGCCCCAGCATTTT,CASRESADSNQPQHF
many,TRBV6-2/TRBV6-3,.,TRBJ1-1,TGTGCCAGCAGTCAACAGGGTTCTGAAGCTTTCTTT,CASSQQGSEAFF
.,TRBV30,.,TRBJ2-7,TGTGCCTGGAGTGTGGGGGACCGGACGGGTCACGAGCAGTACTTC,CAWSVGDRTGHEQYF
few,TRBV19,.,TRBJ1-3,TGTGCCAGTAGTTGGGCCCTCGGAGCCTTCCATGGAAACACCATATATTTT,CASSWALGAFHGNTIYF
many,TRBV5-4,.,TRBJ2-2,TGTGCCAGCAGCCCCGGGACCCCTGGGGCGAACACCGGGGAGCTGTTTTTT,CASSPGTPGANTGELFF
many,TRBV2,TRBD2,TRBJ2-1,TGTGCCAGCAGTGAGACTTTATTGAAGCGGGAGAAGAATGAGCAGTTCTTC,CASSETLLKREKNEQFF
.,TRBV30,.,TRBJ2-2,TGTGCCTGGAGGGGCCTCACCGGGGAGCTGTTTTTT,CAWRGLTGELFF
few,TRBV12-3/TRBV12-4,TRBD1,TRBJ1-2,TGTGCCAGCAGTACCCGACGACAGGGTAGGAACTATGGCTACACCTTC,CASSTRRQGRNYGYTF
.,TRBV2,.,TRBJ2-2,TGTGCCAGCACCCCACAGGGCACCGGGGAGCTGTTTTTT,CASTPQGTGELFF
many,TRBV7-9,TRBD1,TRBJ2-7,TGTGCCAGCAGCCTCGGGACAGGGGGCGCCTACGAGCAGTACTTC,CASSLGTGGAYEQYF
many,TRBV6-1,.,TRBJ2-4,TGTGCCAGCAGTCGTTCTTCCCAATCCAAAAACATTCAGTACTTC,CASSRSSQSKNIQYF
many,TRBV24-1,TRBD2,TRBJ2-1,TGTGCCACCAGTGACCCTCCGGGACTAGCGGGAGGTGGGACCTACAATGAGCAGTTCTTC,CATSDPPGLAGGGTYNEQFF